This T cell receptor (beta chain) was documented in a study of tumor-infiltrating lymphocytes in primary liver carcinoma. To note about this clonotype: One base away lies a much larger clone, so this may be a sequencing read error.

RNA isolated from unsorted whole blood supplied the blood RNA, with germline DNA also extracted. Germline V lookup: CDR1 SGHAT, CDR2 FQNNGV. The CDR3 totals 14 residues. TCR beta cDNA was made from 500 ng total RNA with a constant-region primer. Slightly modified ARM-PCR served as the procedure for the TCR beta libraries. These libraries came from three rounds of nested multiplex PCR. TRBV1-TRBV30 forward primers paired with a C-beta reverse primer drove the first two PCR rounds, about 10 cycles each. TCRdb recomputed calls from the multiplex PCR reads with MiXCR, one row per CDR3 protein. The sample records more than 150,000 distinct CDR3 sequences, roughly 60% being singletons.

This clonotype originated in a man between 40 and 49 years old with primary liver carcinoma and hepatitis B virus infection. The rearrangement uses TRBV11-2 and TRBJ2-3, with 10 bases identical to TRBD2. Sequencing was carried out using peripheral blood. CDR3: CASSATSGLVTQCF. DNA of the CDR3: TGTGCCAGCAGCGCGACTAGCGGGTTAGTTACGCAGTGTTTT.